The 30 T cell receptor beta chains in this list originate from one sample, sequenced in a study of blood T cell repertoires in COVID-19. TCRdb keeps only in-frame clones here, not all; method: immunoSEQ multiplex PCR. The sample includes roughly 220,000 clones, around 81% of them seen just once. The sequencing sample was made of peripheral blood. These receptors were obtained from a woman aged 60-75 years with acute or convalescent COVID-19.

This clone was observed a handful of times. V usage is TRBV27 and J usage is TRBJ2-1, with 9 bases fitting TRBD2. CDR3 length equals 15 residues. Germline V gives CDR1 MNHEY, CDR2 SMNVEV (reference sequence). V trimming: 5 bases; J trimming: 6 bases; junction bases outside the gene matches: 8. DNA for the CDR3: TGTGCCAGCAGTCTAGAAAGGACTAGCGTCAATGAGCAGTTCTTC. Translated, it gives CASSLERTSVNEQFF.

The chain recombines TRBV6-6 with TRBJ1-2; 7 bases align to TRBD1. The CDR3 consists of 15 residues. In germline, CDR1 is MNHNY, CDR2 SVGAGI (reference sequence). V was clipped by 5 bases and J by 0 bases; unmatched bases: 6. CDR3 amino acids: CASSPRDSANYGYTF. The CDR3 DNA reads TGTGCCAGCAGTCCGAGGGACAGCGCTAACTATGGCTACACCTTC.

The CDR3 DNA sequence: TGTGCCAGCAGCCCGGGGGGCCTCTCCTACGAGCAGTACTTC. Residues: CASSPGGLSYEQYF. This rearrangement joins TRBV7-8 to TRBJ2-7; D is perhaps TRBD2 (7 bases). Germline values: CDR1 SGHVS, CDR2 FQNEAQ. This CDR3 region has 14 residues. Trimming removed 5 bases from V and 0 bases from J, with 11 bases in between.

This clone was seen a few times. J is TRBJ2-1 and V is TRBV9, with TRBD2 identical over 9 bases. The CDR3 contains 18 residues. The germline V gene encodes CDR1 SGDLS and CDR2 YYNGEE. V shed 2 bases, J shed 0 bases, and the junction held 9 bases outside the gene matches. CDR3 nucleotides: TGTGCCAGCAGCGTGGTAGCGGGGGTGACCAGCTCCTACAATGAGCAGTTCTTC. Amino acids: CASSVVAGVTSSYNEQFF. The whole variable domain, remainder taken from reference TRBV9 and TRBJ2-1, is DSGVTQTPKHLITATGQRVTLRCSPRSGDLSVYWYQQSLDQGLQFLIQYYNGEERAKGNILERFSAQQFPDLHSELNLSSLELGDSALYFCASSVVAGVTSSYNEQFFGPGTRLTVL.

CDR3 in DNA: TGTGCCAGCAGCCAAGACCTTGGCAGGTTGAGAGAAGCTTTCTTT. This codes for CASSQDLGRLREAFF. The gene calls are TRBV4-2 and TRBJ1-1, with D uncertain. Trimming cost V 0 bases and J 8 bases, with 16 bases left between them. The CDR3 consists of 15 residues. CDR1 and CDR2 from the germline V gene are LGHNA and YNFKEQ.

V and J are TRBV6-7 and TRBJ1-1; a possible D gene is TRBD1 (6 bases). TRBV6-7 qualifies as an ORF whose function is uncertain. This CDR3 has 14 residues. Trimming removed 6 bases at V and 1 base at J, with 12 bases between. Here the CDR3 DNA reads TGTGCCAGCAGACCACGGGGACAGAACACTGAAGCTTTCTTT. Its translation: CASRPRGQNTEAFF.

The chain joins TRBV7-9 to TRBJ2-5; the D is unclear. Deletions cut 3 bases from V and 4 bases from J, with 15 bases between. Germline loops: CDR1 SEHNR, CDR2 FQNEAQ (reference sequence). The CDR3 contains 15 residues. CDR3 bases: TGTGCCAGCAGCTTGGGCCATTTGACGGTAGAGACCCAGTACTTC. Protein: CASSLGHLTVETQYF.

This clone was observed a few times. This rearrangement joins TRBV4-2 to TRBJ1-5, with D possibly being TRBD1 (5 bases). From germline, CDR1 is LGHNA and CDR2 YNFKEQ. The length of the CDR3 is 13 residues. V lost 1 base, J lost 11 bases, and 12 bases lay in between. DNA for the CDR3: TGTGCCAGCAGCCAAGCAGGGATGGTGTCCCAGCATTTT. Residues: CASSQAGMVSQHF.

The CDR3 nucleotides are TGTGCCTGGAGTAGGCCGGGGAGAGAAAAAGGCTACACCTTC. This codes for CAWSRPGREKGYTF. The chain combines TRBV30 with TRBJ1-2; no firm D call. Looked up from germline, CDR1 is GTSNPN and CDR2 is SVGIG (reference sequence). V lost 2 bases and J 8 bases, leaving 18 bases between the germline ends. This CDR3 has 14 amino acids.

The DNA of the CDR3 is TGTGCCAGCAGCTTGTGGGCGGGGAGCTCTGGAAACACCATATATTTT. It specifies CASSLWAGSSGNTIYF. The chain couples TRBV5-5 to TRBJ1-3; D is unclear. CDR1 and CDR2 from the germline V gene are SGHKS and YYEKEE (reference sequence). The ends were cut back, 1 base at V and 0 bases at J, with 11 bases in the middle. There are 16 residues in the CDR3.

V gene TRBV19 combines with J gene TRBJ1-5; no reliable D call. This CDR3 spans 17 amino acids. In germline, CDR1 is LNHDA, CDR2 SQIVND (reference sequence). The germline V and J ends were trimmed by 4 bases and 6 bases, with 22 bases remaining between them. CDR3 coding DNA: TGTGCCAGTAGTACTGAAACCGGGAAAAGAGGGTTTCAGCCCCAGCATTTT. This codes for CASSTETGKRGFQPQHF.

The rearrangement joins TRBV6-2 or TRBV6-3 to TRBJ1-2; 8 bases agree with TRBD1. CDR3 size: 14 residues. The V gene's germline CDR1 is MNHEY and CDR2 SVGEGT. Trimming at V came to 6 bases and at J to 10 bases, leaving 13 bases not matched to a gene. The CDR3 protein is CASSRRPDRADYTF. The CDR3, as DNA: TGTGCCAGCAGCCGCCGCCCGGACAGGGCGGACTACACCTTC.

There are a few counts of this clone. The chain has TRBV30 and TRBJ1-4; 7 bases agree with TRBD1. CDR3 size: 15 residues. Trimming cost V 2 bases and J 5 bases; bases outside gene matches: 8. Germline-derived CDR1 and CDR2 are GTSNPN and SVGIG (reference sequence). CDR3 nucleotide sequence: TGTGCCTGGAGTCGAAGGACAGGTTTGAATGAAAAACTGTTTTTT. This gives the protein CAWSRRTGLNEKLFF.

The V gene is TRBV4-2, the J gene TRBJ2-1, with 9 bases fitting TRBD2. This CDR3 is built from 16 residues. Germline trimming cut 1 base from V and 6 bases from J; bases unmatched to any gene: 7. Germline V gives CDR1 LGHNA, CDR2 YNFKEQ. As DNA, the CDR3 is TGTGCCAGCAGCCAAGCAGGGGGAGCGGGGGGCAATGAGCAGTTCTTC. Translating it yields CASSQAGGAGGNEQFF.

The chain combines TRBV28 with TRBJ2-5, with a weak D call TRBD1 (6 bases). Per the germline V gene, CDR1 is MDHEN and CDR2 is SYDVKM. V was clipped by 2 bases and J by 0 bases, with 7 bases between them. The CDR3 has 14 residues. CDR3 loop: CASSLQGYQETQYF. The CDR3 DNA reads as TGTGCCAGCAGTTTACAGGGGTACCAAGAGACCCAGTACTTC. Looking up the rest from reference TRBV28 and TRBJ2-5 gives the full variable domain: DVKVTQSSRYLVKRTGEKVFLECVQDMDHENMFWYRQDPGLGLRLIYFSYDVKMKEKGDIPEGYSVSREKKERFSLILESASTNQTSMYLCASSLQGYQETQYFGPGTRLLVL.

The rearrangement links TRBV4-1 to TRBJ2-2; 7 bases agree with TRBD1. Germline values: CDR1 MGHRA, CDR2 YSYEKL. CDR3 length: 16 amino acids. V lost 2 bases, J lost 4 bases, and 7 bases stayed unmatched. The CDR3 protein is CASSQFMAGGTGELFF. CDR3 in DNA: TGCGCCAGCAGCCAATTTATGGCAGGGGGCACCGGGGAGCTGTTTTTT.

Worth noting for this clone: One end of the junction fails to match germline, which may point to a read error. This rearrangement joins TRBV6-1 to TRBJ2-1, with 9 bases aligning to TRBD2. Germline lookup yields CDR1 MNHNS and CDR2 SASEGT. This CDR3 is 13 amino acids long. The chain's CDR3 is CASSDGPGLAIIF. The CDR3 nucleotides read TGTGCCAGCAGTGATGGGCCGGGACTAGCCATCATCTTC.

The sample holds one count of this clone. The chain couples TRBV27 to TRBJ1-5; TRBD1 matches at 7 bases. This CDR3 spans 14 amino acids. Germline V CDR1 and CDR2: MNHEY, SMNVEV (reference sequence). The V gene end was trimmed by 6 bases and the J gene end by 4 bases; junction bases not matched to a gene: 6. The DNA of the CDR3 is TGTGCCAGCAGGCCGACAGGGTGGAATCAGCCCCAGCATTTT. Its translation is CASRPTGWNQPQHF.

V usage is TRBV19 and J usage is TRBJ1-4, with no clear D. With 3 bases removed from V and 14 bases from J, the gap between germline ends came to 16 bases. Germline CDR1 is LNHDA and CDR2 is SQIVND (reference sequence). The CDR3 sequence is 13 residues long. CDR3 residues: CASSMEVSYGLFF. The CDR3 nucleotides are TGTGCCAGTAGTATGGAGGTGTCTTACGGGCTGTTTTTT.

This clone was found once. This rearrangement joins TRBV18 to TRBJ2-5; 8 nucleotides match TRBD2. There are 17 residues in the CDR3. Germline V gene lookup returns CDR1 KGHSH and CDR2 LQKENI. The V and J ends lost 0 bases and 2 bases, in that order; junction bases with no gene match: 8. In DNA, the CDR3 is TGTGCCAGCTCACCACCGATCGGGGGGGAAGGGCAAGAGACCCAGTACTTC. This gives the protein CASSPPIGGEGQETQYF.

This sequence joins TRBV6-5 and TRBJ2-7; possible D gene TRBD1, 6 bases. V was clipped by 6 bases and J by 3 bases, with 9 bases between them. This CDR3 spans 12 amino acids. Germline V gene lookup returns CDR1 MNHEY and CDR2 SVGAGI. In DNA, the CDR3 is TGTGCCAGCAGCACAGGGTACTACGAGCAGTACTTC. Translation: CASSTGYYEQYF.

The chain links TRBV5-1 to TRBJ2-7; TRBD1 is a possible D gene (5 bases). The V gene lost 4 bases and the J gene lost 5 bases, with 13 bases spanning the gap. Germline lookup yields CDR1 SGHRS and CDR2 YFSETQ. The CDR3 consists of 13 residues. CDR3 DNA sequence: TGCGCCAGCAGCCAGGGCGCAAAGGACGAGCAGTACTTC. It codes for CASSQGAKDEQYF.

V usage is TRBV21-1 and J usage is TRBJ1-6; TRBD1 is the table's D call and was not checked against the DNA. TRBV21-1 is labeled a pseudogene. The CDR3 is made up of 22 amino acids. The CDR3 region has the DNA TGTGCCAGCCTGTCCTCCGGGCCTAACCAGGGGAGAGAAGACTCCTATAATTCACCCCTCCACTTT. Amino acid sequence: CASLSSGPNQGREDSYNSPLHF.

This clone showed up just once. The chain links TRBV5-1 to TRBJ2-1, with D tentatively TRBD2 (6 bases). With 6 bases removed from V and 0 bases from J, the gap between germline ends came to 19 bases. Germline values: CDR1 SGHRS, CDR2 YFSETQ. The CDR3 has 17 residues. The CDR3 bases are TGCGCCAGCAACCTTAACTCCGGGGGAAGCTCCTACAATGAGCAGTTCTTC. Translated, it gives CASNLNSGGSSYNEQFF.

The chain is built from TRBV11-1 and TRBJ2-1; 12 positions agree with TRBD2. Germline-derived CDR1 and CDR2 are SGHAT and FQDESV (reference sequence). The CDR3 is 19 amino acids. The trim removed 0 bases at V and 9 bases at J, leaving 15 bases unmatched. Here the CDR3 DNA reads TGTGCCAGCAGCTTAGCCCGAATTCCGACTAGCGGGGGTATGAGTGAGCAGTTCTTC. Protein: CASSLARIPTSGGMSEQFF.

The gene calls are TRBV10-3 and TRBJ2-1; 8 nucleotides match TRBD1. The germline V gene has CDR1 ENHRY and CDR2 SYGVKD. The CDR3 has 12 amino acids. The ends lost 6 bases at V and 9 bases at J; junction bases unmatched: 4. CDR3 nucleotide sequence: TGTGCCATCAGGACAGGGGCAAGTGAGCAGTTCTTC. Encoded protein: CAIRTGASEQFF.

V gene TRBV14 combines with J gene TRBJ1-4; possible D gene TRBD1, 5 bases. Per the germline V gene, CDR1 is SGHDN and CDR2 is FVKESK. The V gene lost 3 bases and the J gene lost 4 bases, with 12 bases spanning the gap. There are 15 residues in the CDR3. CDR3 in amino acids: CASSQGGRLNEKLFF. In DNA, the CDR3 is TGTGCCAGCAGCCAGGGGGGACGGCTTAATGAAAAACTGTTTTTT.

A few counts support this clone. CDR3 sequence: CASSFLLSSGGLTDTQYF. Written as DNA, the CDR3 is TGTGCCAGCAGTTTCCTGCTATCTAGCGGGGGACTCACAGATACGCAGTATTTT. The chain employs TRBV6-2 or TRBV6-3 and TRBJ2-3; 10 bases agree with TRBD2. J gave up 2 bases and V 4 bases, and 12 bases lay outside the gene matches. The CDR3 runs to 18 residues. CDR1 and CDR2 (germline): MNHEY, SVGEGT.

The V and J genes are TRBV9 and TRBJ1-2; D uncertain. This CDR3 contains 12 residues. The V and J ends lost 3 bases and 6 bases respectively, with 9 bases between them. Germline loops: CDR1 SGDLS, CDR2 YYNGEE. CDR3: CASSGQVDGYTF. The CDR3 DNA follows: TGTGCCAGCAGCGGGCAAGTTGATGGCTACACCTTC.

The chain employs TRBV30 and TRBJ1-2; D gene ambiguous. CDR3 length: 14 amino acids. Germline values: CDR1 GTSNPN, CDR2 SVGIG (reference sequence). V lost 1 base and J 8 bases, leaving 17 bases between the germline ends. CDR3 nucleotides: TGTGCCTGGAGTGACCGGAGTATCCTCCTGGGCTACACCTTC. Its translation: CAWSDRSILLGYTF.